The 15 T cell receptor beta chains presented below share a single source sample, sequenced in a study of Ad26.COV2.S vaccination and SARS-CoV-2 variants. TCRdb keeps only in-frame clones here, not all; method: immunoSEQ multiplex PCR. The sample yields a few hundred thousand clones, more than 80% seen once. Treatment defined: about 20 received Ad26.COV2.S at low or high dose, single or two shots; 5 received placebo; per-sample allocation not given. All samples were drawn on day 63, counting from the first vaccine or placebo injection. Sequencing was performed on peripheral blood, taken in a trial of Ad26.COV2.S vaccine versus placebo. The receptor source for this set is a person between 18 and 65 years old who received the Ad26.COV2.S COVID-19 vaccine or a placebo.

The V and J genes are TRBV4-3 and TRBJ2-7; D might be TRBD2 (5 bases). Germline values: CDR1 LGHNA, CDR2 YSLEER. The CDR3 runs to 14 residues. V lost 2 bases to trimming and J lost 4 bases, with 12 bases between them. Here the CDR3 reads CASSQTSIDYEQYF. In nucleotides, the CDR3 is TGCGCCAGCAGCCAAACTAGTATAGATTACGAGCAGTACTTC.

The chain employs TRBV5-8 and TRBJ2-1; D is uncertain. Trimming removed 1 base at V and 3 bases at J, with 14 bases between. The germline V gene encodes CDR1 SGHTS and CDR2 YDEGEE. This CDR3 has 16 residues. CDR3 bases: TGTGCCAGCAGCTTGCTCCCCTCGACGGTCTACAATGAGCAGTTCTTC. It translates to CASSLLPSTVYNEQFF. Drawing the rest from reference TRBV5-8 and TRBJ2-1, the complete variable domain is EAGVTQSPTHLIKTRGQQATLRCSPISGHTSVYWYQQALGLGLQFLLWYDEGEERNRGNFPPRFSGRQFPNYSSELNVNALELEDSALYLCASSLLPSTVYNEQFFGPGTRLTVL.

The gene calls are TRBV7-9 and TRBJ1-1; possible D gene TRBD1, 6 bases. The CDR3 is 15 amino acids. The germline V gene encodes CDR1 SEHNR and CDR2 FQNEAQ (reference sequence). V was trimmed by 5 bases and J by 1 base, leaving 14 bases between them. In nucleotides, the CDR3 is TGTGCCAGCAGCCTTCGGACAGCGGCGAACACTGAAGCTTTCTTT. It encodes CASSLRTAANTEAFF.

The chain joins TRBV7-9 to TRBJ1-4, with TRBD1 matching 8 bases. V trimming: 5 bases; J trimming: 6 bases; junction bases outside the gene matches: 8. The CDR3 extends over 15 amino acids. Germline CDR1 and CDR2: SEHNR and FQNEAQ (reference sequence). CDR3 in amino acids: CASSLSGGRDEKLFF. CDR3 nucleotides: TGTGCCAGCAGCCTCTCAGGGGGCCGCGATGAAAAACTGTTTTTT.

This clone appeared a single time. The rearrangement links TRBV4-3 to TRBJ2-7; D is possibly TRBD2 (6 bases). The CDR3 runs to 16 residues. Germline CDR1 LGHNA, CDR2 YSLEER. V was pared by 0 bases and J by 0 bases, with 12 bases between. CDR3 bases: TGCGCCAGCAGCCAAGATTGGGGCGGGGTCTCCTACGAGCAGTACTTC. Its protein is CASSQDWGGVSYEQYF.

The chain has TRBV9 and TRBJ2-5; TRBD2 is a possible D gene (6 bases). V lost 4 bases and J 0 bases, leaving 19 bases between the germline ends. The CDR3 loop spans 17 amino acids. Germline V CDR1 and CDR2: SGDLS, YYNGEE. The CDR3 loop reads CASSKFSGLQYQETQYF. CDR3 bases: TGTGCCAGCAGCAAATTCTCGGGACTCCAGTACCAAGAGACCCAGTACTTC.

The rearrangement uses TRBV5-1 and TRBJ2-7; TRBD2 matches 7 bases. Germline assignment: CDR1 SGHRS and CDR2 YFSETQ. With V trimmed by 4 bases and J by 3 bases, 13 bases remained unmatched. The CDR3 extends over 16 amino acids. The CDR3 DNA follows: TGCGCCAGCAGCCGGATTGGTGGGGGAGGGAACTACGAGCAGTACTTC. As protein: CASSRIGGGGNYEQYF.

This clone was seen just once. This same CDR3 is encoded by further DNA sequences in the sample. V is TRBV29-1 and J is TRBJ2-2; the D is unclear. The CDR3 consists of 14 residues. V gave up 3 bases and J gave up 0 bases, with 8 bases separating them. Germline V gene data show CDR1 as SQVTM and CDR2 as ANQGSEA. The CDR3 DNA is TGCAGCGTTGAGAGAAGCGCGAACACCGGGGAGCTGTTTTTT. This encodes CSVERSANTGELFF.

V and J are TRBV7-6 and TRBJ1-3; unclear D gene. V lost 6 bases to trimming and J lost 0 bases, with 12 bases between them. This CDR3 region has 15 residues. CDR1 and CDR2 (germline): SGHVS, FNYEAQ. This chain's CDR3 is CASSSHHLSGNTIYF. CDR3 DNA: TGTGCCAGCAGTTCGCACCACCTCTCTGGAAACACCATATATTTT.

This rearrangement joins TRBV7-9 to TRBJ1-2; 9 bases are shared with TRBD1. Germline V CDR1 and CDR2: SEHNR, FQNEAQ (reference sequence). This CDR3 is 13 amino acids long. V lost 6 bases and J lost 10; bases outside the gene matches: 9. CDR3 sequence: CASSTGTGNYYTF. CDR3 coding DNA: TGTGCCAGCAGTACCGGGACAGGGAACTACTACACCTTC.

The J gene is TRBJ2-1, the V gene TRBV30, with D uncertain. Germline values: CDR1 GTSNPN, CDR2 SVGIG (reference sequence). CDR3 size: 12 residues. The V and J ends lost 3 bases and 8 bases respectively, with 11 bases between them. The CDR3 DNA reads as TGTGCCTGGAGCGTTCTCGGCGATGAGCAGTTCTTC. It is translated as CAWSVLGDEQFF.

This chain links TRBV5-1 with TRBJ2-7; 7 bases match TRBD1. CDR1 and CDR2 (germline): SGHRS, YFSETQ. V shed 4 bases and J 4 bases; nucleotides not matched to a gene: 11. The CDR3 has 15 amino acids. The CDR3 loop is CASSPRDSRLYEQYF. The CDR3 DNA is TGCGCCAGCAGCCCCCGGGACAGCCGGTTATACGAGCAGTACTTC.

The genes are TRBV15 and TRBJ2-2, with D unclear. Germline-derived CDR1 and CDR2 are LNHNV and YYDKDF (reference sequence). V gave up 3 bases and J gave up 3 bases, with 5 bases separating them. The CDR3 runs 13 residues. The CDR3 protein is CATSSVDTGELFF. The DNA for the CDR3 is TGTGCCACCAGCAGTGTCGACACCGGGGAGCTGTTTTTT. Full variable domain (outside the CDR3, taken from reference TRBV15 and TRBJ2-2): DAMVIQNPRYQVTQFGKPVTLSCSQTLNHNVMYWYQQKSSQAPKLLFHYYDKDFNNEADTPDNFQSRRPNTSFCFLDIRSPGLGDTAMYLCATSSVDTGELFFGEGSRLTVL.

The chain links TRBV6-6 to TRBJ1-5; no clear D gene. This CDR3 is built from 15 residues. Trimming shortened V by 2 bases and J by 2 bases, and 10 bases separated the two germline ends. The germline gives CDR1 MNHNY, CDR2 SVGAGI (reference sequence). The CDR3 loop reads CASSYLAGGNQPQHF. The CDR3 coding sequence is TGTGCCAGCAGTTACCTAGCAGGTGGCAATCAGCCCCAGCATTTT.

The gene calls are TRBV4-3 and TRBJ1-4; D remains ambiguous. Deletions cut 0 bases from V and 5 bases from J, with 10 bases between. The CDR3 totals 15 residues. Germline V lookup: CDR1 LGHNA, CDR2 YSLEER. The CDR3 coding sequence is TGCGCCAGCAGCCAAGATTTGGACCGGAATGAAAAACTGTTTTTT. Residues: CASSQDLDRNEKLFF.